This entry lists 26 T cell receptor beta chains sequenced from one sample in a study of CD8 T cells in ankylosing spondylitis. Via MiXCR, TCRdb re-called the 5' RACE reads, giving one row per CDR3 protein. This repertoire shows some 250,000 distinct CDR3 sequences, roughly 25% found once; its top ten account for 0.5% to 0.75%. The sequenced sample consisted of blood, either unsorted or a sorted T cell fraction (not recorded which). All receptors derive from a male donor with ankylosing spondylitis or in good health (not recorded which).

The V gene is TRBV6-5, the J gene TRBJ2-1; D is possibly TRBD1 (5 bases). From germline, CDR1 is MNHEY and CDR2 SVGAGI. The CDR3 totals 16 residues. The germline V and J ends were trimmed by 2 bases and 5 bases, with 16 bases remaining between them. The chain's CDR3 is CASSYRGLNWNNEQFF. DNA of the CDR3: TGTGCCAGCAGTTACAGGGGTCTTAACTGGAACAATGAGCAGTTCTTC.

The sample holds a few counts of this clonotype. The chain recombines TRBV29-1 with TRBJ2-7; D remains unclear. In germline, CDR1 is SQVTM, CDR2 ANQGSEA. V lost 4 bases to trimming and J lost 6 bases, with 22 bases between them. CDR3 size: 15 residues. CDR3 in amino acids: CSVVGSKMGFAEQYF. The CDR3 coding sequence is TGCAGCGTTGTTGGCAGCAAAATGGGGTTCGCCGAGCAGTACTTC.

This rearrangement joins TRBV12-3 or TRBV12-4 to TRBJ1-6, with no clear D. CDR3 size: 16 residues. V lost 6 bases, J lost 6 bases, and 18 bases lay in between. The CDR3 DNA reads as TGTGCCAGCAGCCCTACGTATTCCGTCGTTAATTCACCCCTCCACTTT. This gives the protein CASSPTYSVVNSPLHF.

This clonotype was detected ten times or more. The chain couples TRBV6-5 to TRBJ1-5, with D unresolved. The CDR3 extends over 14 amino acids. Germline V gene data show CDR1 as MNHEY and CDR2 as SVGAGI. V was cut by 0 bases and J by 1 base, with 4 bases left in between. CDR3 nucleotides: TGTGCCAGCAGTTACTCGGGGAGCAATCAGCCCCAGCATTTT. Translation gives CASSYSGSNQPQHF.

This clonotype was seen at least ten times. The CDR3 sequence: CATSDGAVLTEEDRNEQFF. In DNA, the CDR3 is TGTGCCACCAGTGATGGGGCTGTTCTCACCGAGGAGGATAGAAATGAGCAGTTCTTC. This chain connects TRBV24-1 to TRBJ2-1; either TRBD1 or TRBD2 may supply D (5 bases each). CDR1 is KGHDR, CDR2 SFDVKD, per germline. The V end lost 3 bases, the J end lost 7 bases, and 27 bases lay between the germline ends. CDR3 size: 19 residues.

The chain couples TRBV20-1 to TRBJ1-6, with D unclear. The ends were cut back, 5 bases at V and 7 bases at J, with 15 bases in the middle. Per the germline V gene, CDR1 is DFQATT and CDR2 is SNEGSKA (reference sequence). The CDR3 runs to 14 residues. As DNA, the CDR3 is TGCAGTGCTCGTAGACCCAGTTGGAATTCACCCCTCCACTTT. This gives the protein CSARRPSWNSPLHF.

In its sample, this clonotype was seen many times. The chain has TRBV5-5 and TRBJ2-3; weak D call: TRBD1 (5 bases). Trimming shortened V by 3 bases and J by 3 bases, and 11 bases separated the two germline ends. This CDR3 comprises 14 residues. Germline V gene data show CDR1 as SGHKS and CDR2 as YYEKEE (reference sequence). The CDR3 reads CASSSRQNTDTQYF. The CDR3, as DNA: TGTGCCAGCAGCTCCCGACAGAATACAGATACGCAGTATTTT.

This clonotype was observed a handful of times. The chain recombines TRBV20-1 with TRBJ2-3; 9 bases are a match to TRBD2. Trimming took 4 bases from V and 4 from J; bases not matched to a gene: 3. Germline V lookup: CDR1 DFQATT, CDR2 SNEGSKA (reference sequence). This CDR3 has 13 residues. DNA for the CDR3: TGCAGTGCTACCGGCGGGGGGGCAGATACGCAGTATTTT. This encodes CSATGGGADTQYF.

There are many counts of this clonotype. The V call is TRBV20-1, the J call TRBJ2-1; D remains unclear. Germline CDR1 reads DFQATT; CDR2 reads SNEGSKA (reference sequence). The CDR3 length is 15 residues. V was clipped by 1 base and J by 6 bases, with 16 bases between them. The CDR3, as DNA: TGCAGTGCTAGAGGGCCGCAAAGTAAGGGCAATGAGCAGTTCTTC. The encoded protein is CSARGPQSKGNEQFF.

The J gene is TRBJ2-3, the V gene TRBV6-2 or TRBV6-3; D unresolved. This CDR3 comprises 13 residues. V gave up 6 bases and J gave up 3 bases, with 10 bases separating them. In germline, CDR1 is MNHEY, CDR2 SVGEGT. DNA of the CDR3: TGTGCCAGCAGCTCCGACTGGACAGATACGCAGTATTTT. It translates to CASSSDWTDTQYF.

V is TRBV2 and J is TRBJ2-3, with TRBD2 matching 9 bases. Losses at the gene ends were 6 bases for V and 5 bases for J; bases not matched to a gene: 9. This CDR3 is built from 15 residues. Germline lookup yields CDR1 SNHLY and CDR2 FYNNEI. The DNA for the CDR3 is TGTGCCAGCAGCTCGAGCGGGGGGCCGGGAGATACGCAGTATTTT. It codes for CASSSSGGPGDTQYF.

The chain links TRBV20-1 to TRBJ2-3; 7 positions match TRBD2. Germline assignment: CDR1 DFQATT and CDR2 SNEGSKA (reference sequence). The trim removed 5 bases at V and 2 bases at J, leaving 13 bases unmatched. The CDR3 runs to 16 residues. This CDR3 is CSAPPPSGAYTDTQYF. The CDR3 DNA reads as TGCAGTGCTCCCCCCCCCAGCGGGGCCTACACAGATACGCAGTATTTT.

This clonotype was detected ten times or more. The rearrangement uses TRBV29-1 and TRBJ1-1; the D is unclear. CDR3 size: 13 residues. Germline CDR1 and CDR2: SQVTM and ANQGSEA. For the CDR3, the DNA is TGCAGTTCTCGTGTCGGGGTGAACACTGAAGCTTTCTTT. Translated, it gives CSSRVGVNTEAFF.

The sample holds a few counts of this clonotype. This rearrangement joins TRBV10-3 to TRBJ2-7; no reliable D call. V was cut by 4 bases and J by 0 bases, with 13 bases left in between. CDR3 size: 15 residues. Germline V gene lookup returns CDR1 ENHRY and CDR2 SYGVKD. The CDR3 DNA follows: TGTGCCATCAGTGGCGGAGATGGCAGCTCCTACGAGCAGTACTTC. The encoded protein is CAISGGDGSSYEQYF.

The chain has TRBV7-9 and TRBJ2-7; D possibly corresponds to TRBD2 (6 bases). Trimming left V 7 bases short and J 3 bases short, with 16 bases between. Germline CDR1 and CDR2: SEHNR and FQNEAQ (reference sequence). CDR3 size: 14 residues. CDR3 loop: CASTAQGLGYEQYF. CDR3 nucleotides: TGTGCCAGCACCGCCCAGGGACTCGGCTACGAGCAGTACTTC.

There are many counts of this clonotype. The chain carries TRBV29-1 and TRBJ2-1, with 7 bases matching TRBD2. The ends lost 1 base at V and 8 bases at J; junction bases unmatched: 11. CDR1 SQVTM and CDR2 ANQGSEA come from the germline V gene. This CDR3 comprises 15 residues. CDR3 bases: TGCAGCGTTGAAGCCGTTGGGGGGGGGAACGATGAGCAGTTCTTC. The encoded protein is CSVEAVGGGNDEQFF.

This clonotype was counted a few times. This chain links TRBV5-1 with TRBJ2-4; D may be TRBD1 (6 bases). In germline, CDR1 is SGHRS, CDR2 YFSETQ. This CDR3 spans 13 amino acids. The V end lost 4 bases, the J end lost 7 bases, and 12 bases lay between the germline ends. This CDR3 is CASSPGQGNIQYF. Here the CDR3 DNA reads TGCGCCAGCAGCCCGGGACAAGGGAACATTCAGTACTTC.

The V gene is TRBV19, the J gene TRBJ2-6; D gene unclear. V was pared by 3 bases and J by 2 bases, with 14 bases between. Germline V gene sequence: CDR1 LNHDA, CDR2 SQIVND (reference sequence). The CDR3 runs 17 residues. CDR3 coding DNA: TGTGCCAGTAGTATGACGTCCTCACGGCCTGGGGCCAACGTCCTGACTTTC. Protein product: CASSMTSSRPGANVLTF. The whole variable domain, filled in from reference TRBV19 and TRBJ2-6, reads DGGITQSPKYLFRKEGQNVTLSCEQNLNHDAMYWYRQDPGQGLRLIYYSQIVNDFQKGDIAEGYSVSREKKESFPLTVTSAQKNPTAFYLCASSMTSSRPGANVLTFGAGSRLTVL.

This clonotype was detected ten times or more. CDR3 sequence: CASSQENSGANVLTF. In nucleotides, the CDR3 is TGTGCCAGCAGCCAAGAAAACAGTGGGGCCAACGTCCTGACTTTC. The V call is TRBV3-1, the J call TRBJ2-6; D remains unclear. CDR3 size: 15 residues. V was trimmed by 0 bases and J by 3 bases, leaving 6 bases between them. In germline, CDR1 is LGHDT, CDR2 YNNKEL (reference sequence).

CDR3 amino acids: CASSLARAGQGTYEQYF. The CDR3 bases are TGTGCCAGCAGTTTAGCGCGGGCGGGACAGGGTACCTACGAGCAGTACTTC. This chain uses TRBV12-3 or TRBV12-4 with TRBJ2-7, with TRBD1 matching 9 bases. After removal of 0 bases from V and 2 bases from J, the junction contained 8 bases not matched to a gene. This CDR3 has 17 amino acids.

The gene calls are TRBV20-1 and TRBJ2-1, with D tentatively TRBD2 (7 bases). This CDR3 is 17 amino acids long. V shed 0 bases and J shed 0 bases, with 15 bases lying between them. Germline CDR1 is DFQATT and CDR2 is SNEGSKA (reference sequence). CDR3 in DNA: TGCAGTGCTAGAGATGGGGGGCGGGGGAGCTCCTACAATGAGCAGTTCTTC. Amino acid sequence: CSARDGGRGSSYNEQFF.

This clonotype was seen a few times. The CDR3 protein is CASSPSASNPGYTF. The CDR3 DNA is TGTGCCAGCAGCCCATCGGCATCTAACCCAGGCTACACCTTC. This rearrangement joins TRBV12-3 or TRBV12-4 to TRBJ1-2; D is uncertain. The CDR3 is made up of 14 amino acids. V lost 6 bases, J lost 8 bases, and 19 bases lay in between.

This clonotype was detected ten times or more. The chain carries TRBV20-1 and TRBJ2-1, with 10 bases that match TRBD2. CDR1 is DFQATT and CDR2 is SNEGSKA in the germline V gene (reference sequence). The CDR3 sequence is 14 residues long. Unmatched junction bases numbered 4, after V lost 2 bases and J lost 6 bases. The CDR3 DNA follows: TGCAGTGCTAGACTAGCGGGGGCCGCCAATGAGCAGTTCTTC. It translates to CSARLAGAANEQFF.

The table lists this clonotype with many counts. The J gene is TRBJ1-2, the V gene TRBV24-1, with D uncertain. CDR1 and CDR2 from the germline V gene are KGHDR and SFDVKD. V gave up 2 bases and J gave up 8 bases, with 8 bases separating them. This CDR3 comprises 12 residues. The CDR3 region has the DNA TGTGCCACCAGTGATTACGAGAAGGGCTACACCTTC. This translates into CATSDYEKGYTF.

At least ten counts were recorded for this clonotype. This sequence joins TRBV30 and TRBJ1-1; no firm D call. The CDR3 contains 14 residues. Germline lookup yields CDR1 GTSNPN and CDR2 SVGIG (reference sequence). V lost 0 bases and J 7 bases, leaving 15 bases between the germline ends. CDR3 DNA sequence: TGTGCCTGGAGTGTAGAAGGGCCGGCCGGTGAAGCTTTCTTT. Translating it yields CAWSVEGPAGEAFF.

The chain uses TRBV5-4 and TRBJ2-2; possibly TRBD2 for D (5 bases). This CDR3 is built from 15 residues. V lost 4 bases to trimming and J lost 1 base, with 11 bases between them. Germline-derived CDR1 and CDR2 are SGHNT and YYREEE (reference sequence). The CDR3 sequence is CASSPWTVNTGELFF. CDR3 in DNA: TGTGCCAGCAGCCCATGGACTGTGAACACCGGGGAGCTGTTTTTT.